The entry below gives a single T cell receptor beta chain sequence along with its context. Its antigen remains unknown. Primers: 60 Vbeta forward and 13 Jbeta reverse. Method: immunoSEQ multiplex PCR; TCRdb's copy keeps in-frame clones and lacks some. In the table there are 200,000 or so clones, roughly 80% of which are singletons. Trimming pared 6 bases from V and 7 bases from J, leaving 13 bases between. Germline lookup yields CDR1 MNHNS and CDR2 SASEGT. The CDR3 runs 14 residues. The sample originates from a study of cytomegalovirus exposure and HLA in healthy donors. Findings and limits, study-wide: In a later analysis, TCR beta V- and J-gene trimming was associated with a missense DCLRE1C variant. Looking again later, the authors saw that most CMV-associated TCR beta chains seemed HLA-restricted.

The V and J genes are TRBV6-1 and TRBJ1-6; tentatively, D is TRBD1 (6 bases). The source of this sequence is a woman in her fifties or sixties in good health and CMV-seropositive. The sequenced sample consisted of PBMCs. The CDR3 nucleotides read TGTGCCAGCAGACAGCAGGGGCCAAATTCACCCCTCCACTTT. The encoded protein is CASRQQGPNSPLHF.